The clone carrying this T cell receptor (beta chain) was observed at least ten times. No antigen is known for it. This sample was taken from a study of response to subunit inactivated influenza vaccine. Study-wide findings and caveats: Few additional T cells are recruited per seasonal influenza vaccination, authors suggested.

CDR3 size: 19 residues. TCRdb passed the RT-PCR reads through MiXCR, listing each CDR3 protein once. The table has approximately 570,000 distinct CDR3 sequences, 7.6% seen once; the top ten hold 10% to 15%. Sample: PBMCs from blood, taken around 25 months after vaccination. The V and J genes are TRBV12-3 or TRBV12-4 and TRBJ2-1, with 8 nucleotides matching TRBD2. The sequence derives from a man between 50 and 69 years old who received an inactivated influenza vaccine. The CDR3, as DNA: TGTACCTTCAGTTTCGGGCCTGTCGGCGGGAGGATACCCTACAATGAGCAGTTCTTC. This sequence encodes CTFSFGPVGGRIPYNEQFF.